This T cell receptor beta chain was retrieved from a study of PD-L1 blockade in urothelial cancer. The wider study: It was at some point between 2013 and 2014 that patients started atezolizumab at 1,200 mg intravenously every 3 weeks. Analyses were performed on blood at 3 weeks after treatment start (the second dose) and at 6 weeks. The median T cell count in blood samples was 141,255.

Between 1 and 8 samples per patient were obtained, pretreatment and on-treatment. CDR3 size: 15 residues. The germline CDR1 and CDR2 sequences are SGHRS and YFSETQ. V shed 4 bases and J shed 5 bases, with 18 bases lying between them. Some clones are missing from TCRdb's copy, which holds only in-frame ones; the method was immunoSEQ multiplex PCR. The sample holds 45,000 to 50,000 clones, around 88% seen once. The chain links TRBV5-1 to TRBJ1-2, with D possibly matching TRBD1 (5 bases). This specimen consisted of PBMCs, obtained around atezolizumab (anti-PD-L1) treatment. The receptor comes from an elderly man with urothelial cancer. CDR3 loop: CASSPEGASDYGYTF. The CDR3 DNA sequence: TGCGCCAGCAGCCCAGAAGGGGCGTCAGATTATGGCTACACCTTC. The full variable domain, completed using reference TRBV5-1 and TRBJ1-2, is KAGVTQTPRYLIKTRGQQVTLSCSPISGHRSVSWYQQTPGQGLQFLFEYFSETQRNKGNFPGRFSGRQFSNSRSEMNVSTLELGDSALYLCASSPEGASDYGYTFGSGTRLTVV.